These T cell receptor beta chains were read from a single sample in a study of Ad26.COV2.S vaccination and SARS-CoV-2 variants. Some clones are missing from TCRdb's copy, which holds only in-frame ones; the method was immunoSEQ multiplex PCR. The repertoire consists of about 400,000 clones, with approximately 92% occurring once and the leading ten covering approximately 1.7%. This material consisted of peripheral blood, taken in a trial of Ad26.COV2.S vaccine versus placebo. The source is a person aged 18 to 59 who received the Ad26.COV2.S COVID-19 vaccine or a placebo. CDR3s include the opening cysteine and the closing phenylalanine or tryptophan. The D gene is left open where the match is weak. Expanded clones get a size class; other rows say once, few or many, or leave the size out.

NA	TRBV7-6	TRBJ2-3	NA	TGTGCCAGCAGCTTAGGCAGGGAAGATACGCAGTATTTT	CASSLGREDTQYF
NA	TRBV9	TRBJ1-1	NA	TGTGCCAGCAGCCAAAAGAGGGAGAACACTGAAGCTTTCTTT	CASSQKRENTEAFF
TRBD1	TRBV12-3/TRBV12-4	TRBJ1-2	once	TGTGCCAGCAGCGACAGGGGGCAGAATGGCTACACCTTC	CASSDRGQNGYTF
NA	TRBV15	TRBJ2-5	NA	TGTGCCACCAAGGAACAAACCGTCGGGACCCAGTACTTC	CATKEQTVGTQYF
NA	TRBV27	TRBJ1-1	NA	TGTGCCAGCAGTTTTAGTTCGGCAGGGCTAACTGAAGCTTTCTTT	CASSFSSAGLTEAFF
NA	TRBV7-9	TRBJ1-1	NA	TGTGCCAGCAGCCACACCCTATTCGGAGGGGGCACTGAAGCTTTCTTT	CASSHTLFGGGTEAFF
TRBD1	TRBV2	TRBJ1-1	NA	TGTGCCGTACGACAGGGGGCATTTTGGACTGAAGCTTTCTTT	CAVRQGAFWTEAFF
NA	TRBV19	TRBJ2-4	NA	TGTGCCTCGTTCGGACGGCTCAAAAACATTCAGTACTTC	CASFGRLKNIQYF
NA	TRBV6-5	TRBJ2-1	NA	TGTGCCAGCAGTACTGGGTTGGGCTCCTACAATGAGCAGTTCTTC	CASSTGLGSYNEQFF
NA	TRBV18	TRBJ2-1	NA	TGTGCCAGCTCACTTCGACAGGACTCCATAAACAATGAGCAGTTCTTC	CASSLRQDSINNEQFF
TRBD1	TRBV19	TRBJ1-2	NA	TGTGCCAGTGGGACAGGGGGCTCGAATGGCTACACCTTC	CASGTGGSNGYTF
NA	TRBV21-1	TRBJ1-5	NA	TGTGCCAGCAGCCCTTTGAGGAGCAATCAGCCCCAGCATTTT	CASSPLRSNQPQHF
NA	TRBV7-9	TRBJ1-2	few	TGTGCCAGCAGCTTAGGCGGGTCGGCCTATGGCTACACCTTC	CASSLGGSAYGYTF
TRBD2	TRBV3-1/TRBV3-2	TRBJ2-2	NA	TGTGCCAGCAGTCGACTAGCGGGGATTGACGGGGAGCTGTTTTTT	CASSRLAGIDGELFF
TRBD1	TRBV6-5	TRBJ1-6	once	TGTGCCAGCAGTCCTGGGACAGCGCGAAATTCACCCCTCCACTTT	CASSPGTARNSPLHF
NA	TRBV19	TRBJ2-1	NA	TGTGCCAGTAGTACGACAGGCCTCTCCTACAATGAGCAGTTCTTC	CASSTTGLSYNEQFF
TRBD1	TRBV5-1	TRBJ2-7	NA	TGCGCCAGCAGCTTCCGGACAGGGGGAGTCTACGAGCAGTACTTC	CASSFRTGGVYEQYF
NA	TRBV28	TRBJ2-3	NA	TGTGCCAGCGTGAGGGAAGTAGGTACGCAGTATTTT	CASVREVGTQYF
NA	TRBV6-1	TRBJ2-7	NA	TGTGCCAGCAACCAGGGGGGGTCCAACGAGCAGTACTTC	CASNQGGSNEQYF
TRBD1	TRBV5-1	TRBJ1-6	NA	TGCGCCAGCAGCATAACCGGAGGACAGGGCTATTCACCCCTCCACTTT	CASSITGGQGYSPLHF